The 10 T cell receptor beta chains in this list originate from one sample, sequenced in a study of metastatic and nonmetastatic thyroid tumors. Patients had received no treatment of any kind before thyroid surgery. TCRdb re-called clones via MiXCR from the PCR reads. The profile covers tens of thousands of clones, with 28% appearing a single time and 9.9% taken by the ten largest. The sequencing sample was made of blood. The receptors stem from a male donor with papillary thyroid cancer or a benign thyroid nodule (not recorded which). Some clones in this sample may be carry-over from other donors' samples.

In this sample, this clone turned up many times. The J gene is TRBJ1-2, the V gene TRBV7-9; D is undetermined. The CDR3 runs to 15 residues. Trimming removed 5 bases from V and 4 bases from J, with 17 bases in between. Germline lookup yields CDR1 SEHNR and CDR2 FQNEAQ (reference sequence). The CDR3 spells CASSNRNTDIYGYTF. The CDR3 DNA reads as TGTGCCAGCAGCAACAGAAATACTGACATCTATGGCTACACCTTC.

This clone has ten or more counts. The chain combines TRBV28 with TRBJ1-2, with D uncertain. Trimming cost V 2 bases and J 4 bases, with 20 bases left between them. The CDR3 contains 17 residues. CDR1 MDHEN and CDR2 SYDVKM come from the germline V gene. The CDR3 reads CASSLGGLRVSGYGYTF. CDR3 sequence (DNA): TGTGCCAGCAGTTTAGGAGGACTCCGCGTCTCTGGCTATGGCTACACCTTC.

This clone was seen repeatedly, ten times or more. The junction and the germline gene differ at one end; a read error may be behind it. This chain joins TRBV7-7 and TRBJ2-1; D unclear. Germline-derived CDR1 and CDR2 are SSHAT and FNYEAQ (reference sequence). The CDR3 runs to 13 residues. The CDR3 DNA is TGTGCTAGCAGCTTGAGCCCGGAAACCGAGCAGTTCTTC. This codes for CASSLSPETEQFF.

The CDR3 loop is CASRGGLNTEAFF. The CDR3 region has the DNA TGTGCCAGCAGGGGGGGTTTGAACACTGAAGCTTTCTTT. The chain employs TRBV6-1 and TRBJ1-1, with D perhaps matching TRBD1 (5 bases). Trimming removed 6 bases at V and 0 bases at J, with 8 bases between. Per the germline V gene, CDR1 is MNHNS and CDR2 is SASEGT. This CDR3 has 13 residues.

The V gene is TRBV20-1, the J gene TRBJ1-4, with D unresolved. Trimming removed 3 bases at V and 0 bases at J, with 5 bases between. Germline CDR1 and CDR2: DFQATT and SNEGSKA (reference sequence). This CDR3 has 13 amino acids. The CDR3 reads CSARMATNEKLFF. CDR3 sequence (DNA): TGCAGTGCTAGGATGGCAACTAATGAAAAACTGTTTTTT.

This clone was seen a handful of times. J is TRBJ2-7 and V is TRBV28; D unclear. The CDR3 consists of 13 residues. Between the trimmed V and J ends, which lost 5 bases and 3 bases, there was a span of 11 bases. From germline, CDR1 is MDHEN and CDR2 SYDVKM. CDR3 region: CASSPVLGYEQYF. CDR3 sequence (DNA): TGTGCCAGCAGTCCCGTTTTGGGCTACGAGCAGTACTTC.

The table lists this clone with many counts. This chain links TRBV3-1 with TRBJ2-7; no definite D call. V lost 1 base and J lost 3, with 7 bases in between. The CDR3 has 13 residues. Germline V gene sequence: CDR1 LGHDT, CDR2 YNNKEL (reference sequence). CDR3 region: CASSQAMDYEQYF. CDR3 nucleotides: TGTGCCAGCAGCCAAGCCATGGACTACGAGCAGTACTTC.

At least ten counts were recorded for this clone. The gene calls are TRBV6-4 and TRBJ2-2; no firm D call. The V end lost 2 bases, the J end lost 1 base, and 5 bases lay between the germline ends. This CDR3 region has 14 residues. CDR1 is MRHNA and CDR2 is SNTAGT in the germline V gene. CDR3 residues: CASSDGENTGELFF. In DNA form, the CDR3 reads TGTGCCAGCAGTGACGGGGAGAACACCGGGGAGCTGTTTTTT.

This clone was picked up a small number of times. It may be a read error: a sequence one base away is much more abundant. CDR3 region: CASSLSSWGSDTQYF. CDR3 coding DNA: TGTGCCAGCAGCTTATCTAGCTGGGGATCAGATACGCAGTATTTT. This chain links TRBV11-2 with TRBJ2-3, with D maybe TRBD2 (5 bases). CDR1 and CDR2 from the germline V gene are SGHAT and FQNNGV. V lost 2 bases and J lost 4, with 13 bases in between. This CDR3 spans 15 amino acids.

The J gene is TRBJ2-5, the V gene TRBV5-1; no clear D gene. Trimming took 6 bases from V and 2 from J, leaving 20 bases between them. Germline values: CDR1 SGHRS, CDR2 YFSETQ. This CDR3 is 16 amino acids long. This chain's CDR3 is CASILGKRQPQETQYF. As DNA, the CDR3 is TGCGCCAGCATTCTCGGTAAGAGACAACCGCAAGAGACCCAGTACTTC. Combining the CDR3 with reference TRBV5-1 and TRBJ2-5 gives the whole variable domain KAGVTQTPRYLIKTRGQQVTLSCSPISGHRSVSWYQQTPGQGLQFLFEYFSETQRNKGNFPGRFSGRQFSNSRSEMNVSTLELGDSALYLCASILGKRQPQETQYFGPGTRLLVL.